This TCR beta chain was observed in a study of T cell clonotyping in hematopoietic cell transplantation. Time point in this sample: recipient sample about 28 days before transplant, after cytoreduction. Germline V gene sequence: CDR1 LNHDA, CDR2 SQIVND (reference sequence). V lost 5 bases and J 6 bases, leaving 14 bases between the germline ends. CDR3 length: 13 amino acids. Method: immunoSEQ multiplex PCR; TCRdb's copy keeps in-frame clones and lacks some. The sample holds about 36,000 clones, 85% to 95% seen once. This clone was seen a single time. The specimen was peripheral blood mononuclear cells, collected before stem cell transplant. This chain uses TRBV19 with TRBJ2-7; TRBD2 is a possible D gene (6 bases). The TCR was taken from a man between 35 and 55 years old with chronic myeloid leukemia. Some clones in this sample may be carry-over from other donors' samples. The CDR3 sequence is CASSPRQGGEQYF. The CDR3 region has the DNA TGTGCCAGTAGTCCCCGCCAGGGAGGCGAGCAGTACTTC.